These 8 T cell receptor beta chains were sequenced from one sample in a study of T cell responses to AZD1222 COVID-19 vaccine. Some clones are missing from TCRdb's copy, which holds only in-frame ones; the method was immunoSEQ multiplex PCR. The sample lists around 140,000 clones; 91% were seen once. The source was peripheral blood, collected 28 days after the second AZD1222 dose. These TCRs come from an adult who received the AZD1222 COVID-19 vaccine.

CDR3 bases: TGTGCCAGCAGCACCACAGGGAATCAGCCCCAGCATTTT. Protein product: CASSTTGNQPQHF. This sequence joins TRBV6-6 and TRBJ1-5; TRBD1 might be the D (6 bases). CDR1 is MNHNY, CDR2 SVGAGI, per germline (reference sequence). Between the trimmed V and J ends, which lost 6 bases and 4 bases, there was a span of 10 bases. This CDR3 has 13 residues.

The rearrangement uses TRBV7-9 and TRBJ2-1; D is ambiguous. Germline V gives CDR1 SEHNR, CDR2 FQNEAQ (reference sequence). CDR3 length: 15 residues. The germline V and J ends were trimmed by 0 bases and 3 bases, with 9 bases remaining between them. The CDR3 region is CASSLAYSIYNEQFF. CDR3 in DNA: TGTGCCAGCAGCTTAGCGTATAGCATCTACAATGAGCAGTTCTTC.

The chain is built from TRBV10-3 and TRBJ1-1; 8 bases are a match to TRBD1. V shed 10 bases, J shed 2 bases, and the junction held 6 bases outside the gene matches. This CDR3 has 13 residues. The germline V gene encodes CDR1 ENHRY and CDR2 SYGVKD. The CDR3 sequence: CASRGPSNTEAFF. The CDR3 nucleotides are TGTGCCAGCAGGGGGCCGTCTAACACTGAAGCTTTCTTT.

The J gene is TRBJ1-1, the V gene TRBV6-5; D remains ambiguous. V was clipped by 0 bases and J by 4 bases, with 15 bases between them. The CDR3 contains 16 residues. Germline V gene sequence: CDR1 MNHEY, CDR2 SVGAGI. This chain's CDR3 is CASSYSTTRSVTEAFF. CDR3 nucleotides: TGTGCCAGCAGTTACTCCACCACCCGGAGCGTCACTGAAGCTTTCTTT.

Of note for this clone: The sample carries other DNA sequences with the same CDR3. This chain connects TRBV6-4 to TRBJ2-1; TRBD2 matches 9 bases. After removal of 3 bases from V and 0 bases from J, the junction contained 0 bases not matched to a gene. There are 15 residues in the CDR3. Per the germline V gene, CDR1 is MRHNA and CDR2 is SNTAGT. Here the CDR3 reads CASSEAGGSYNEQFF. The CDR3 DNA follows: TGTGCCAGCAGTGAAGCGGGAGGCTCCTACAATGAGCAGTTCTTC.

In its sample, this clone was seen once. The V call is TRBV11-3, the J call TRBJ2-2; 7 nucleotides match TRBD1. This CDR3 region has 18 residues. V was clipped by 3 bases and J by 1 base; unmatched bases: 11. Germline V gene data show CDR1 as SGHNT and CDR2 as YENEEA. CDR3 loop: CASSFERTGPQNTGELFF. CDR3 coding DNA: TGTGCCAGCAGCTTCGAGAGGACAGGCCCTCAGAACACCGGGGAGCTGTTTTTT.

This clone was picked up one time. The V call is TRBV19, the J call TRBJ1-1, with a tentative D call TRBD1 (5 bases). Per the germline V gene, CDR1 is LNHDA and CDR2 is SQIVND (reference sequence). There are 13 residues in the CDR3. V gave up 5 bases and J gave up 3 bases, with 10 bases separating them. The CDR3 bases are TGTGCCAGTAGTCAGGGCGTAGACACTGAAGCTTTCTTT. Protein sequence: CASSQGVDTEAFF.

Worth noting for this clone: This specimen includes other DNA sequences encoding the same CDR3. The chain is built from TRBV7-9 and TRBJ2-1; 10 bases align to TRBD2. With V trimmed by 1 base and J by 3 bases, 0 bases remained unmatched. This CDR3 comprises 15 residues. Germline assignment: CDR1 SEHNR and CDR2 FQNEAQ (reference sequence). The chain's CDR3 is CASSLVAGGYNEQFF. In DNA form, the CDR3 reads TGTGCCAGCAGCTTAGTAGCGGGGGGCTACAATGAGCAGTTCTTC.